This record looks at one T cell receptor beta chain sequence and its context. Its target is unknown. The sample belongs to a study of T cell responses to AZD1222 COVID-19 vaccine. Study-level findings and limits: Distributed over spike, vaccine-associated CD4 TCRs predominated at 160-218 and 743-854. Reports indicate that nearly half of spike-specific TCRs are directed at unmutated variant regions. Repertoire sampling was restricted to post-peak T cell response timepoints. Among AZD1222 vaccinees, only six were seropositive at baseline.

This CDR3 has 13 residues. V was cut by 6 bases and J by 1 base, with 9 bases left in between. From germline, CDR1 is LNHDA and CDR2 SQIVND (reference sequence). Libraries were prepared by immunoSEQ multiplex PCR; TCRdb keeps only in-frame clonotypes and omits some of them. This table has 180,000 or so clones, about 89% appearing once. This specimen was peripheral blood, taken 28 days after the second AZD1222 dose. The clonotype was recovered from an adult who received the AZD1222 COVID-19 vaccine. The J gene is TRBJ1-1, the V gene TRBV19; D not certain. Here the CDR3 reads CASRPSTNTEAFF. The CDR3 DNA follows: TGTGCCAGTAGACCATCCACGAACACTGAAGCTTTCTTT.